Listed below are T cell receptor beta chains from one sample, sequenced in a study of blood T cell repertoires in COVID-19. Sequencing used immunoSEQ multiplex PCR; TCRdb keeps in-frame clones, though not all of them. The sample includes 300,000 or so clones, 65% to 90% of them seen just once. The sample was PBMCs or T cells enriched from blood (not recorded which). All receptors come from a middle-aged woman with acute COVID-19. Each CDR3 is given with its conserved first and last residue. Fields, in order: D gene, V gene, J gene, clone size, CDR3 protein, CDR3 DNA. The D gene is left open where the match is weak. Size values are once, few and many counts, or a class for expanded clones, and some rows have none.

>TRBD1|TRBV6-6|TRBJ1-2|few
CASSYGQVDLYTF
TGTGCCAGCAGTTATGGACAGGTCGACCTCTACACCTTC
>NA|TRBV5-1|TRBJ2-2|NA
CASSLELGPYTGELFF
TGCGCCAGCAGCTTGGAGTTGGGGCCCTACACCGGGGAGCTGTTTTTT
>TRBD1|TRBV27|TRBJ1-5|NA
CASSPTGIPPNQPQHF
TGTGCCAGCAGCCCGACAGGGATCCCCCCCAATCAGCCCCAGCATTTT
>NA|TRBV29-1|TRBJ1-1|NA
CSVVASRAGQAFF
TGCAGCGTTGTAGCGTCGAGGGCAGGTCAAGCTTTCTTT
>TRBD1|TRBV7-7|TRBJ2-2|once
CASSSPRGTGTAGELFF
TGTGCCAGCAGCAGCCCCCGGGGGACAGGGACAGCCGGGGAGCTGTTTTTT
>NA|TRBV19|TRBJ1-4|NA
CASSSPTDYNEKLFF
TGTGCCAGTAGTTCTCCGACAGATTATAATGAAAAACTGTTTTTT
>NA|TRBV7-2|TRBJ2-1|NA
CASSYRDFDNEQFF
TGTGCCAGCAGCTACCGGGACTTCGACAATGAGCAGTTCTTC
>NA|TRBV11-2|TRBJ1-2|NA
CASSLSSGYGYTF
TGTGCCAGCAGCTTATCCTCGGGGTATGGCTACACCTTC
>TRBD1|TRBV10-3|TRBJ1-1|NA
CAIKRQGNTEAFF
TGTGCCATCAAAAGACAGGGGAACACTGAAGCTTTCTTT
>NA|TRBV9|TRBJ1-2|NA
CASRRGTNYGYTF
TGTGCCAGCCGGAGGGGAACCAACTATGGCTACACCTTC
>TRBD1|TRBV4-3|TRBJ1-6|NA
CASSSDRGNSPLHF
TGCGCCAGCAGCTCAGACAGGGGTAATTCACCCCTCCACTTT
>NA|TRBV5-5|TRBJ1-2|NA
CASSLDWGVDYGYTF
TGTGCCAGCAGCTTGGATTGGGGGGTCGACTATGGCTACACCTTC
>TRBD1|TRBV23-1|TRBJ2-2|NA
CASSQSLKGTGLVLDITNTGELFF
TGCGCCAGCAGTCAATCTCTTAAGGGGACAGGGCTCGTATTGGATATTACGAACACCGGGGAGCTGTTTTTT
>TRBD1|TRBV18|TRBJ2-5|NA
CASSPRQGQETQYF
TGTGCCAGCTCACCACGACAGGGTCAAGAGACCCAGTACTTC
>NA|TRBV7-8|TRBJ1-2|few
CASSLSGNPNYGYTF
TGTGCCAGCAGCCTCAGTGGCAACCCTAACTATGGCTACACCTTC
>TRBD1|TRBV10-3|TRBJ1-3|NA
CAISATGVWRDNSGNTIYF
TGTGCCATCAGTGCAACAGGGGTGTGGAGGGACAACTCTGGAAACACCATATATTTT
>TRBD1|TRBV18|TRBJ1-6|NA
CASSSGQGSSPLHF
TGTGCCAGCTCATCGGGACAGGGAAGCTCACCCCTCCACTTT
>TRBD2|TRBV10-3|TRBJ2-1|NA
CAISESLGGRAYNEQFF
TGTGCCATCAGTGAGTCCCTGGGCGGGAGGGCCTACAATGAGCAGTTCTTC